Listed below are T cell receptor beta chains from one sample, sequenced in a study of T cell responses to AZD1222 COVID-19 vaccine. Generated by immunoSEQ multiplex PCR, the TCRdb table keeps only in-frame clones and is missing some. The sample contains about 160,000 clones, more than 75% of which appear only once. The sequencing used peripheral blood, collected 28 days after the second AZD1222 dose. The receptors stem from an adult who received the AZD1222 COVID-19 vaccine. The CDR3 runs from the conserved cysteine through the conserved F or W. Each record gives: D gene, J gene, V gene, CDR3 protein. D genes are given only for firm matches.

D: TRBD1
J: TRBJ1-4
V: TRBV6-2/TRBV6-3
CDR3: CASSYDQQGMEEKLFF

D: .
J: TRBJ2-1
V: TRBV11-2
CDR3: CASSSDFGGEQFF

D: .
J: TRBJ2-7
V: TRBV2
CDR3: CASSGKLGGSYEQYF

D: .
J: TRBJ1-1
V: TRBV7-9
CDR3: CASALTEAFF

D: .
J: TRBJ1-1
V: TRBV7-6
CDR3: CASSSTTGLGTEAFF

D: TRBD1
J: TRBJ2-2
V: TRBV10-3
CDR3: CATRQGDTGELFF

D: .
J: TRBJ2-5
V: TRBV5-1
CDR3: CASSSPEAGAGTQYF

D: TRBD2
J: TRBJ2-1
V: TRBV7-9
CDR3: CASRRTSGGANEQFF

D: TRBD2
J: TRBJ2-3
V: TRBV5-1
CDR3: CASSLAGGQNTQYF

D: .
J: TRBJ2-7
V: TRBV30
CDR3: CAWSGGGEQYF

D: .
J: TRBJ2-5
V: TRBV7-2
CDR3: CASSNYGQETQYF

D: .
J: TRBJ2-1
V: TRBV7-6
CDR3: CASSVADRSQSSYNEQFF

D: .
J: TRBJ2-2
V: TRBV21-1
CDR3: CASSKEGGDTGELFF

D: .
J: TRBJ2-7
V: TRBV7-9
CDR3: CASRPTGSYSFAGEQYF

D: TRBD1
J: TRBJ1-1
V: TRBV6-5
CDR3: CASREGQGSEAFF

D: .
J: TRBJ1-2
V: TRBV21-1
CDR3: CASSIRQLYGYTF

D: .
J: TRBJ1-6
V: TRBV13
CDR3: CASSPDPNSPLHF

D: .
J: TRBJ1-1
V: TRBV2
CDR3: CASSASEGNTEAFF

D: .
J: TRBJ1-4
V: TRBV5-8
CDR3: CASSLKVAVGEKLFF

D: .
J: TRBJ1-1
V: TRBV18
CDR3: CASSRTSHGVNTEAFF

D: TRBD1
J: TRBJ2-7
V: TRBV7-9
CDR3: CASSFRDRIYEQYF

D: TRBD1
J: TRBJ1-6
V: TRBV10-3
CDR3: CAISESGQGSPLHF

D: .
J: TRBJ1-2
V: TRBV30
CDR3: CAWGGRGRRQSYTF

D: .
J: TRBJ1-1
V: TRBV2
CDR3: CASSEAGGTEAFF

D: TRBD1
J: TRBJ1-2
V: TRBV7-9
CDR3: CASSPGQNNGYTF

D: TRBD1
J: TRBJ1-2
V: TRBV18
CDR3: CASSPQTGERRGYTF

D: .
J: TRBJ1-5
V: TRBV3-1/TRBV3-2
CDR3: CASSQGPNQGQPQHF

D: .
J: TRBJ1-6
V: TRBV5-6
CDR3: CASSAQGVVNSPLHF

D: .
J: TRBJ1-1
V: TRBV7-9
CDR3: CASSYDSLNTEAFF

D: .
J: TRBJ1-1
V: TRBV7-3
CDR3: CASSLVRALNTEAFF

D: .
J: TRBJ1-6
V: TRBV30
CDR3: CAWSEGSPLHF

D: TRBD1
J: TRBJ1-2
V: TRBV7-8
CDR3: CASSSLLPGQGYGYTF

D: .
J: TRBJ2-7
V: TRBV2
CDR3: CASTLNLGYEQYF

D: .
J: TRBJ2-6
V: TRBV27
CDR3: CASTRLGEGSGANVLTF

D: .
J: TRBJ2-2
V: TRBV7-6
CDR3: CASSLGPTGELFF

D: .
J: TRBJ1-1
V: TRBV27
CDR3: CASSRQLNTEAFF

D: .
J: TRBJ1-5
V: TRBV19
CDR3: CASSPSWDQPQHF

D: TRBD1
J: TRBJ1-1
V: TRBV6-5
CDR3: CASNPGQLNTEAFF

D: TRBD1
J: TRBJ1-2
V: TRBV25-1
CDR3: CASTGTEDHGYTF

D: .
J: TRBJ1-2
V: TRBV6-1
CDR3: CASSELAGPTDYGYTF

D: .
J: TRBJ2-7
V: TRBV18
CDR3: CASSPTKQGYEQYF

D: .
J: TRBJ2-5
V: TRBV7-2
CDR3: CASSRGRQETQYF

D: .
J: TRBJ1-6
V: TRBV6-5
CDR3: CASSFLSEGSPLHF

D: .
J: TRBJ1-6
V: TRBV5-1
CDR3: CASSPFRGGSSYNSPLHF

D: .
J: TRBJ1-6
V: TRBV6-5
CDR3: CALRRLNSPLHF

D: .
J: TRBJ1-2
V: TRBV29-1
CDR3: CSVRDAYGYTF

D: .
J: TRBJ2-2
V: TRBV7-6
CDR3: CASSLAPYYRGGTGELFF

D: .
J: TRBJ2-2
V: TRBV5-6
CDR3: CASSTGLEYTGELFF

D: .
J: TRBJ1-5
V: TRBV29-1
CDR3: CSVGQTSGQPQHF

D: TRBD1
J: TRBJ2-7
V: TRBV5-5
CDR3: CASSLVGTGAYEQYF

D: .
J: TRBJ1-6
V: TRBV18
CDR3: CASSPEGYNSPLHF

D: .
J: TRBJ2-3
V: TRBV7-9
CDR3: CASSSVAGPDTQYF

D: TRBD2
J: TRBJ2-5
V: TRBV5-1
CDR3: CASRRTSGEYQETQYF

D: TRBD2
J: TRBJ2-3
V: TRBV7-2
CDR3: CASSLAPGLAGLDTQYF

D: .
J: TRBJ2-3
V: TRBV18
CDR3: CASSPTLPSGTDTQYF

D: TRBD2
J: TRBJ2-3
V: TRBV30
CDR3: CAWNPLAGYTDTQYF

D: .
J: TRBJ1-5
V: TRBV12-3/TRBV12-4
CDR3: CASSWTDEQPQHF

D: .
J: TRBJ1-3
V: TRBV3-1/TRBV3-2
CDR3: CASSLQSSGNTIYF

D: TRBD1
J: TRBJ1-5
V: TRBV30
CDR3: CAYKRTGILPSNQPQHF

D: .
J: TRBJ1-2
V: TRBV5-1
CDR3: CASSLAPDYGYTF